Described below is a single T cell receptor beta chain sequence and its context. Its antigen is not identified. This record comes from a study of neurological immune-mediated disorders. The T cells used for sorted libraries numbered roughly 1 million, either CD4+ or CD8+. The cDNA was synthesized by means of template-switch 5'RACE, which was carried out with 10-nucleotide random UMIs. TCRdb re-called the 5' RACE reads with MiXCR, one entry per CDR3 protein. The sample has about 17,000 distinct CDR3 sequences, roughly 3.5% seen once. Trimming cost V 5 bases and J 8 bases; bases outside gene matches: 18. In germline, CDR1 is SNHLY, CDR2 FYNNEI. This CDR3 is built from 18 residues. Study-level points and caveats: Because no CDR3 amino acid sequences were shared across subjects by expanded clones, private repertoires were suggested in all groups. TCR clonal expansion peaked in HTLV-1-associated myelopathy patients and was lowest in multiple sclerosis patients.

This TCR was recovered from a woman between 35 and 50 years old in good health. The sequenced sample was CD8+ T cells from blood. The chain couples TRBV2 to TRBJ2-1; 10 nucleotides align to TRBD2. CDR3 amino acids: CASSLFSPPSGSGDEQFF. The CDR3 DNA follows: TGTGCCAGCAGTTTATTCTCCCCCCCTAGCGGGAGTGGAGATGAGCAGTTCTTC.